Below, 7 T cell receptor beta chains from the same sample are listed, as sequenced in a study of T cell responses to AZD1222 COVID-19 vaccine. The data were produced by immunoSEQ multiplex PCR, yet TCRdb's version contains in-frame clones alone and is incomplete. The sample holds 140,000 or so clones, more than 85% seen once. The starting material was peripheral blood, obtained after recovery from COVID-19. These receptor sequences come from an adult who had recovered from COVID-19.

This clone was seen more than once but under ten times. The rearrangement links TRBV5-4 to TRBJ1-1; TRBD1 might be the D (6 bases). Germline values: CDR1 SGHNT, CDR2 YYREEE (reference sequence). The length of the CDR3 is 12 residues. V was cut by 4 bases and J by 7 bases, with 11 bases left in between. The CDR3 region is CASSTGAVEAFF. As DNA, the CDR3 is TGTGCCAGCAGCACGGGGGCAGTTGAAGCTTTCTTT.

The chain combines TRBV5-4 with TRBJ1-2, with 11 bases fitting TRBD1. CDR1 SGHNT and CDR2 YYREEE come from the germline V gene (reference sequence). Trimming removed 3 bases from V and 5 bases from J; junction bases left unmatched: 6. The CDR3 sequence is 15 residues long. For the CDR3, the DNA is TGTGCCAGCAGCTCTCGGACAGGGGGCTCGTATGGCTACACCTTC. Its protein product is CASSSRTGGSYGYTF.

The chain employs TRBV5-1 and TRBJ2-5; D gene ambiguous. Trimming cost V 1 base and J 5 bases, with 9 bases left between them. Germline V lookup: CDR1 SGHRS, CDR2 YFSETQ. The CDR3 loop spans 13 amino acids. The CDR3 here is CASSLSSRETQYF. CDR3 nucleotide sequence: TGCGCCAGCAGCTTGTCCAGCCGGGAGACCCAGTACTTC.

The chain employs TRBV29-1 and TRBJ2-1, with 9 bases identical to TRBD2. This CDR3 is built from 16 residues. The junction had 14 bases not matched to a gene; V was cut back by 4 bases and J by 7 bases. The germline V gene encodes CDR1 SQVTM and CDR2 ANQGSEA. CDR3 nucleotide sequence: TGCAGCGTTGCGACTAGCGGCGGGAGAAGAAGGAATGAGCAGTTCTTC. Translation: CSVATSGGRRRNEQFF.

V gene TRBV7-9 combines with J gene TRBJ2-1; D is perhaps TRBD2 (5 bases). This CDR3 region has 15 residues. V was cut by 0 bases and J by 7 bases, with 13 bases left in between. Germline CDR1 is SEHNR and CDR2 is FQNEAQ (reference sequence). The CDR3 DNA sequence: TGTGCCAGCAGCTTAGCGGGAGTGAAGAGGAATGAGCAGTTCTTC. This encodes CASSLAGVKRNEQFF.

This chain uses TRBV15 with TRBJ2-7; 11 bases map to TRBD2. The CDR3 consists of 15 residues. Per germline, CDR1 LNHNV and CDR2 YYDKDF (reference sequence). The V segment lost 5 bases and the J segment 4 bases; nucleotides outside the gene matches: 7. The CDR3 DNA reads as TGTGCCACCAGCGGAACTAGCGGGAGCCTTTACGAGCAGTACTTC. Amino acid sequence: CATSGTSGSLYEQYF.

The gene calls are TRBV5-1 and TRBJ2-2, with 7 nucleotides matching TRBD2. The germline V gene has CDR1 SGHRS and CDR2 YFSETQ. CDR3 length: 16 amino acids. V gave up 3 bases and J gave up 3 bases; unmatched junction bases: 8. CDR3 residues: CASSSRVAGDTGELFF. The CDR3 nucleotides read TGCGCCAGCAGCTCCCGAGTAGCGGGCGACACCGGGGAGCTGTTTTTT. Complete variable domain (other parts from reference TRBV5-1 and TRBJ2-2): KAGVTQTPRYLIKTRGQQVTLSCSPISGHRSVSWYQQTPGQGLQFLFEYFSETQRNKGNFPGRFSGRQFSNSRSEMNVSTLELGDSALYLCASSSRVAGDTGELFFGEGSRLTVL.